The rows below give T cell receptor beta chains drawn from one sample of a study of identical twins. TCRdb passed the 5' RACE reads through MiXCR, listing each CDR3 protein once. The sample shows 520,000 or so distinct CDR3 sequences, under 25% of them seen only once. The same data also went into a second study, on T cells expressing NK-cell markers.

The sequenced sample was CD4+ T cells sorted from blood. The receptor set was obtained from a woman between 18 and 29 years old in good health. Each CDR3 is given with its conserved first and last residue. A D gene is named only where the DNA matches it firmly. A row's size may be missing; if present it is once, few, many or a size class.

v_gene,d_gene,abundance,j_gene,len,CDR3aa,CDR3nt
TRBV20-1,.,few,TRBJ1-1,14,CSATYRAMNTEAFF,TGCAGTGCTACGTACAGGGCTATGAACACTGAAGCTTTCTTT
TRBV12-3/TRBV12-4,.,few,TRBJ2-4,13,CASSIQTGDIQYF,TGTGCCAGCAGTATACAAACCGGGGACATTCAGTACTTC
TRBV5-1,.,few,TRBJ2-5,14,CASSLRTPQETQYF,TGCGCCAGCAGCTTGCGGACTCCCCAAGAGACCCAGTACTTC
TRBV20-1,.,.,TRBJ1-1,16,CSASPGYGPRNTEAFF,TGCAGTGCTAGTCCGGGATACGGGCCACGGAACACTGAAGCTTTCTTT
TRBV5-5,.,few,TRBJ2-6,15,CASSSLGGGVNVLTF,TGTGCCAGCAGCTCCCTCGGAGGGGGCGTCAACGTCCTGACTTTC
TRBV20-1,TRBD2,few,TRBJ2-7,16,CSARGVASGRLEEQYF,TGCAGTGCTAGGGGTGTGGCTAGCGGGAGGTTAGAAGAGCAGTACTTC
TRBV6-5,.,few,TRBJ2-1,14,CASSYRSADGEQFF,TGTGCCAGCAGTTACCGCTCGGCCGACGGTGAGCAGTTCTTC
TRBV29-1,.,.,TRBJ2-7,15,CSVRLGAGGPYEQYF,TGCAGCGTTCGACTAGGGGCAGGGGGGCCCTACGAGCAGTACTTC
TRBV5-1,TRBD2,.,TRBJ2-1,16,CASSLTGTNPYNEQFF,TGCGCCAGCAGCCTCACCGGGACTAACCCTTACAATGAGCAGTTCTTC
TRBV20-1,TRBD1,.,TRBJ2-5,13,CSARGQVQETQYF,TGCAGTGCGCGGGGACAGGTTCAAGAGACCCAGTACTTC
TRBV20-1,.,few,TRBJ1-6,14,CSARQGPYNSPLHF,TGCAGTGCCCGTCAGGGCCCCTATAATTCACCCCTCCACTTT
TRBV4-2,TRBD1,few,TRBJ2-7,17,CASSQDPRTGFLYEQYF,TGTGCCAGCAGCCAAGATCCCAGGACAGGGTTTCTCTACGAGCAGTACTTC
TRBV5-1,.,.,TRBJ2-4,13,CASSKTGRDIQYF,TGCGCCAGCAGTAAAACAGGGAGGGACATTCAGTACTTC
TRBV6-1,.,.,TRBJ2-7,15,CASTTSGGLRYEQYF,TGTGCCAGCACGACAAGTGGGGGGCTCCGCTACGAGCAGTACTTC
TRBV6-2/TRBV6-3,.,few,TRBJ2-7,15,CASSGIGRRSYEQYF,TGTGCCAGCAGTGGAATCGGCAGAAGGAGCTACGAGCAGTACTTC
TRBV20-1,.,few,TRBJ2-1,14,CSVVGGFSYNEQFF,TGCAGTGTGGTGGGTGGATTCTCCTACAATGAGCAGTTCTTC
TRBV6-1,TRBD1,.,TRBJ1-6,17,CASRPGTGSSYNSPLHF,TGTGCCAGCAGGCCCGGGACAGGGAGCTCCTATAATTCACCCCTCCACTTT
TRBV12-3/TRBV12-4,.,many,TRBJ1-5,13,CASSFGEDQPQHF,TGTGCCAGCAGTTTCGGGGAGGACCAGCCCCAGCATTTT
TRBV20-1,.,.,TRBJ2-7,15,CSARVVGTGSYEQYF,TGCAGTGCTAGAGTTGTGGGGACTGGCTCCTACGAGCAGTACTTC
TRBV20-1,.,few,TRBJ2-7,14,CSARERRARHEQYF,TGCAGTGCTAGAGAACGAAGGGCACGTCACGAGCAGTACTTC
TRBV9,TRBD2,.,TRBJ2-1,15,CASSEGLAGRDEQFF,TGTGCCAGCAGCGAGGGACTAGCGGGGCGGGATGAGCAGTTCTTC
TRBV7-2,.,.,TRBJ1-2,14,CASSLGPGFGGYTF,TGTGCCAGCAGCTTAGGGCCCGGCTTCGGTGGCTACACCTTC
TRBV5-1,.,.,TRBJ2-5,15,CASSLARAGGETQYF,TGCGCCAGCAGCTTGGCTCGGGCCGGGGGAGAGACCCAGTACTTC
TRBV5-4,TRBD2,.,TRBJ2-1,17,CASSLGSGGANYNEQFF,TGTGCCAGCAGCTTGGGTAGCGGGGGGGCTAACTACAATGAGCAGTTCTTC
TRBV20-1,.,many,TRBJ2-7,14,CSAREGRRTYEQYF,TGCAGTGCTAGAGAAGGGAGGAGGACCTACGAGCAGTACTTC
TRBV5-1,.,few,TRBJ2-5,17,CASSLGWSGRYQETQYF,TGCGCCAGCAGCTTGGGCTGGAGCGGTCGGTACCAAGAGACCCAGTACTTC
TRBV2,.,.,TRBJ2-1,13,CASFTGNNNEQFF,TGTGCCAGCTTCACGGGCAATAACAATGAGCAGTTCTTC
TRBV27,TRBD1,few,TRBJ2-7,13,CASSHDRVHEQYF,TGTGCCAGCAGTCACGACAGGGTCCACGAGCAGTACTTC
TRBV24-1,TRBD1,few,TRBJ2-1,15,CATSETGTGNNEQFF,TGTGCCACCAGTGAAACCGGGACAGGAAACAATGAGCAGTTCTTC
TRBV9,.,.,TRBJ2-7,12,CASSYTSYEQYF,TGTGCCAGCAGCTACACTAGCTACGAGCAGTACTTC
TRBV28,.,.,TRBJ2-1,15,CASSLGGVDLHEQFF,TGTGCCAGCAGTTTGGGGGGAGTAGATTTGCATGAGCAGTTCTTC